A single T cell receptor beta chain is shown here with its context. As yet, its antigen is unknown. The sample belongs to a study of a mutant IDH1 vaccine in newly diagnosed glioma. Study-wide background: Patients were pretreated with radiotherapy, temozolomide, or both, mostly both. Study conclusions and caveats: Top-clonotype changes in peripheral T cells seemed unrelated to pseudoprogression. Detectable vaccine-induced immune responses arose in 80% to 95% of patients.

Sequenced by immunoSEQ multiplex PCR; TCRdb stores in-frame clones only, minus some. The sample shows 80,000 to 100,000 clones, roughly 82% of them seen only once. The CDR3 length is 18 residues. The germline V and J ends were trimmed by 2 bases and 10 bases, with 25 bases remaining between them. Germline V gene lookup returns CDR1 SGHRS and CDR2 YFSETQ. The time point here: baseline, week 1 (first vaccination visit). Treatment denoted: pre-vaccination baseline after standard-of-care therapy. The source was PBMCs, collected from a glioma patient treated with radiotherapy, temozolomide or both. The chain recombines TRBV5-1 with TRBJ1-6; TRBD1 is a possible D gene (5 bases). This sequence originates from a man aged 35-49 years with glioma. Some clones in this sample may be carry-over from other donors' samples. The CDR3 DNA reads as TGCGCCAGCAGCTTTGGTGGGGTCGGACAACCAGGTGGGTCACCCCTCCACTTT. It codes for CASSFGGVGQPGGSPLHF.